The sequence of this TCR beta chain was determined in a study of T cell changes during pregnancy in multiple sclerosis. Germline V CDR1 and CDR2: SEHNR, FQNEAQ (reference sequence). This CDR3 spans 14 amino acids. V gave up 1 base and J gave up 3 bases, with 9 bases separating them. The table came from immunoSEQ multiplex PCR; TCRdb's copy has only in-frame clones and leaves some out. The sample carries 30,000 to 35,000 clones, almost 90% recorded once. The source of this sequence is a female donor in good health, enrolled as a control in a pregnancy study. The material was CD4+ T cells from peripheral blood mononuclear cells, obtained in the third trimester of pregnancy. This chain links TRBV7-9 with TRBJ1-2; D gene ambiguous. The CDR3 here is CASSLGTVDYGYTF. CDR3 coding DNA: TGTGCCAGCAGCTTAGGTACAGTGGACTATGGCTACACCTTC.